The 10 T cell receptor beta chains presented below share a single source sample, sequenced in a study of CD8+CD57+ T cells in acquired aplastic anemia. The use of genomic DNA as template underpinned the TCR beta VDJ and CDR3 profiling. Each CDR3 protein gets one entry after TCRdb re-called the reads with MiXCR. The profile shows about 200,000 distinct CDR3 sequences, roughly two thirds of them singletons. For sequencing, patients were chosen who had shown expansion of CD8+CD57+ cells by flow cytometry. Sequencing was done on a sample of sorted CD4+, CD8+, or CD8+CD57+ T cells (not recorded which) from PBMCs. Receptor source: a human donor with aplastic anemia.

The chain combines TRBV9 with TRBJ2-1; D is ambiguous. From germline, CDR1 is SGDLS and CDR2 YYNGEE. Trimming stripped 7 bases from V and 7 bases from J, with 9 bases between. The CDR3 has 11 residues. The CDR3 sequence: CASRYWNEQFF. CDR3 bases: TGTGCCAGCCGTTACTGGAATGAGCAGTTCTTC.

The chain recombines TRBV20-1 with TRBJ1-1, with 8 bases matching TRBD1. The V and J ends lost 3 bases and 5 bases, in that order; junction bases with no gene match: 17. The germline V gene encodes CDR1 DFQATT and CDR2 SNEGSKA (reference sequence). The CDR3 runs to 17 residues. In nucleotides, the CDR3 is TGCAGTGCTAGTGGTCAGGGGGCGTGGGGTATTAGGACTGAAGCTTTCTTT. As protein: CSASGQGAWGIRTEAFF.

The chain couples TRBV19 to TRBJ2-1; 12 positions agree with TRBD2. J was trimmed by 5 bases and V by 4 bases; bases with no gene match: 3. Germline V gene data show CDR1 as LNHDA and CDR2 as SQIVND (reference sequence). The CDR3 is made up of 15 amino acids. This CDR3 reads CASSKGLAGDNEQFF. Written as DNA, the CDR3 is TGTGCCAGTAGTAAGGGACTAGCGGGCGACAATGAGCAGTTCTTC.

CDR3 DNA: TGTGCCAGTAGTACCACAGGGGGCTATAGCAATCAGCCCCAGCATTTT. It codes for CASSTTGGYSNQPQHF. The chain is built from TRBV19 and TRBJ1-5; 9 bases are shared with TRBD1. Germline CDR1 LNHDA, CDR2 SQIVND (reference sequence). The CDR3 spans 16 residues. J lost 0 bases, V lost 4 bases, and 4 bases had no gene match.

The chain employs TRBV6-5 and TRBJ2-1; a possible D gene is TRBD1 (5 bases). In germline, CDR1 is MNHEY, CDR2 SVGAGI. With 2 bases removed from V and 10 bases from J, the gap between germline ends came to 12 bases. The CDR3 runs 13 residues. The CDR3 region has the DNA TGTGCCAGCAGTTACGCAAAGACAGCCGAGCAGTTCTTC. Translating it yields CASSYAKTAEQFF.

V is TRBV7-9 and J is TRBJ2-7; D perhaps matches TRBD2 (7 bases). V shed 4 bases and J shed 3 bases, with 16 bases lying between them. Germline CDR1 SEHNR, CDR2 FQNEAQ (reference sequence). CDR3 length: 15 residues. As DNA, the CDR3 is TGTGCCAGCAGCTCGGTCGGGGGGCTAAGCTACGAGCAGTACTTC. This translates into CASSSVGGLSYEQYF.

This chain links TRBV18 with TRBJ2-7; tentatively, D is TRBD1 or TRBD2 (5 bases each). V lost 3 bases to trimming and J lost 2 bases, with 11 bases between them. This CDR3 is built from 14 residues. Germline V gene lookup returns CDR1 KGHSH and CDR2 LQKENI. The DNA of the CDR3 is TGTGCCAGCTCACCTTTCGGGACGACCTACGAGCAGTACTTC. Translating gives CASSPFGTTYEQYF.

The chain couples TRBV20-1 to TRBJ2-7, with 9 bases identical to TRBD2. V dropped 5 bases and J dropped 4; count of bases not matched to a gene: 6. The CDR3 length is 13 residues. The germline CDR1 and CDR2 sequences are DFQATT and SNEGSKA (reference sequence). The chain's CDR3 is CSARSGRSYEQYF. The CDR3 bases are TGCAGTGCTCGGAGCGGGAGGTCTTACGAGCAGTACTTC.

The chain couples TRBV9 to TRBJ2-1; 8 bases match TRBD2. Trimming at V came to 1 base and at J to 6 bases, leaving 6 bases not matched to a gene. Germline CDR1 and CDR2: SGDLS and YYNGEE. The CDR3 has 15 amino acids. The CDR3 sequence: CASSVTSGYCNEQFF. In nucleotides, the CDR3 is TGTGCCAGCAGCGTAACTAGCGGATATTGCAATGAGCAGTTCTTC. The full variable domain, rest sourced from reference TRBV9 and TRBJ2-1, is DSGVTQTPKHLITATGQRVTLRCSPRSGDLSVYWYQQSLDQGLQFLIQYYNGEERAKGNILERFSAQQFPDLHSELNLSSLELGDSALYFCASSVTSGYCNEQFFGPGTRLTVL.

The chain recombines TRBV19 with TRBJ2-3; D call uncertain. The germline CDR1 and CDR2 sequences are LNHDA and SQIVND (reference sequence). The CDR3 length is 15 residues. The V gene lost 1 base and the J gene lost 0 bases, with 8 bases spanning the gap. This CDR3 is CASSIGVPSTDTQYF. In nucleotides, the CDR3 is TGTGCCAGTAGTATAGGGGTCCCTAGCACAGATACGCAGTATTTT. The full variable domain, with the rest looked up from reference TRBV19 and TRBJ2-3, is DGGITQSPKYLFRKEGQNVTLSCEQNLNHDAMYWYRQDPGQGLRLIYYSQIVNDFQKGDIAEGYSVSREKKESFPLTVTSAQKNPTAFYLCASSIGVPSTDTQYFGPGTRLTVL.